This T cell receptor beta chain was profiled in a study of a mutant IDH1 vaccine in newly diagnosed glioma. Study summary: Averaging roughly 40 years of age, treated patients were about 60% male and 37.5% female.

A note on this clone: Antigen: not known.

Using immunoSEQ multiplex PCR, the repertoire was profiled, and TCRdb retains in-frame clones only, with some absent. The sample contains 39,000 or so clones, approximately 78% of which appear only once. CDR1 and CDR2 (germline): LNHDA, SQIVND (reference sequence). V was trimmed by 6 bases and J by 9 bases, leaving 11 bases between them. There are 11 residues in the CDR3. Regarding time point: week 5, during vaccination. Alongside topical imiquimod, each dose of vaccine comprised 300 ug of mutant IDH1 20-mer peptide. The TCR was taken from a middle-aged man with glioma. V is TRBV19 and J is TRBJ1-2; D not resolved. The sequencing used PBMCs, collected from a glioma patient whose treatment included an IDH1 peptide vaccine. The CDR3 DNA reads TGTGCCAGTAGAGGGCCCTTGAGCTACACCTTC. This codes for CASRGPLSYTF.